A single sample is the source of the 10 T cell receptor beta chains below, sequenced in a study of T cells in Graves' hyperthyroidism and ophthalmopathy. Amplification targeted TCR beta CDR3 regions from RNA transcripts. The HTBI set primed first-round TCR CDR3 RT-PCR. TCRdb ran MiXCR on the multiplex PCR reads and lists one entry per CDR3 protein. This sample has hundreds of thousands of distinct CDR3 sequences; about 15% occur once, and the top ten carry around 7.3%. The sequencing sample was made of blood. The receptor set was obtained from a woman between 18 and 29 years old with Graves' hyperthyroidism.

The chain recombines TRBV12-3 or TRBV12-4 with TRBJ1-2; TRBD1 agrees at 8 bases. The CDR3 is made up of 15 amino acids. V gave up 6 bases and J gave up 4 bases; unmatched junction bases: 10. The CDR3 region has the DNA TGTGCCAGCAGCCTTCGACAGGGGTACCGCTATGGCTACACCTTC. As protein: CASSLRQGYRYGYTF.

There are many counts of this clonotype. This chain joins TRBV30 and TRBJ2-2; 9 nucleotides agree with TRBD2. This CDR3 is 17 amino acids long. Germline CDR1 is GTSNPN and CDR2 is SVGIG (reference sequence). Losses at the gene ends were 2 bases for V and 4 bases for J; bases not matched to a gene: 11. CDR3 region: CAWSNPLAGELTGELFF. CDR3 coding DNA: TGTGCCTGGAGTAACCCCTTAGCGGGGGAGCTCACCGGGGAGCTGTTTTTT.

The CDR3 nucleotides read TGTGCCAGCAGCTTTTCCGAACAGGGGCAGCAGCATTTT. It is translated as CASSFSEQGQQHF. This rearrangement joins TRBV7-9 to TRBJ1-5; 7 nucleotides agree with TRBD1. CDR3 length: 13 residues. V dropped 3 bases and J dropped 13; count of bases not matched to a gene: 9. Germline lookup yields CDR1 SEHNR and CDR2 FQNEAQ (reference sequence).

This clonotype was found many times. This rearrangement joins TRBV18 to TRBJ2-1; TRBD2 matches at 8 bases. After removal of 8 bases from V and 1 base from J, the junction contained 4 bases not matched to a gene. The CDR3 contains 14 residues. Germline V CDR1 and CDR2: KGHSH, LQKENI. The CDR3 DNA sequence: TGTGCCAGCCGGGGCGGGAGGTCCTACAATGAGCAGTTCTTC. Translated: CASRGGRSYNEQFF.

The sample holds many counts of this clonotype. The chain is built from TRBV7-9 and TRBJ2-3; 12 bases are a match to TRBD2. V trimming: 5 bases; J trimming: 3 bases; junction bases outside the gene matches: 12. The germline V gene has CDR1 SEHNR and CDR2 FQNEAQ (reference sequence). The CDR3 covers 18 residues. DNA for the CDR3: TGTGCCAGCAGCCAAATGACTAGCGGGAGTTTGGGAACAGATACGCAGTATTTT. Its protein is CASSQMTSGSLGTDTQYF.

This clonotype came up many times. This chain links TRBV6-1 with TRBJ1-2; a weak D match, TRBD1 (5 bases). The CDR3 is 15 residues long. CDR1 is MNHNS, CDR2 SASEGT, per germline. Trimming removed 2 bases at V and 7 bases at J, with 17 bases between. The CDR3 nucleotides are TGTGCCAGCAGTGAAAATACTCCCAGGGAGTTTGGCTACACCTTC. Its protein is CASSENTPREFGYTF.

This clonotype was detected ten times or more. V gene TRBV3-1 combines with J gene TRBJ2-2; D is perhaps TRBD1 or TRBD2 (5 bases each). From germline, CDR1 is LGHDT and CDR2 YNNKEL (reference sequence). The CDR3 is 15 amino acids. V was pared by 4 bases and J by 1 base, with 10 bases between. The CDR3 DNA sequence: TGTGCCAGCAGCCGAGGGGAGATGAACACCGGGGAGCTGTTTTTT. Amino acid sequence: CASSRGEMNTGELFF.

This clonotype appeared many times. The V and J genes are TRBV6-1 and TRBJ1-1; D is ambiguous. The CDR3 spans 12 residues. Trimming pared 10 bases from V and 3 bases from J, leaving 12 bases between. Looked up from germline, CDR1 is MNHNS and CDR2 is SASEGT. The CDR3 here is CATQSGYTEAFF. In DNA form, the CDR3 reads TGTGCCACCCAATCCGGTTACACTGAAGCTTTCTTT.

This clonotype was detected ten times or more. The genes are TRBV11-2 and TRBJ2-3; 8 bases are a match to TRBD2. Germline assignment: CDR1 SGHAT and CDR2 FQNNGV. The CDR3 covers 15 residues. The ends lost 5 bases at V and 4 bases at J; junction bases unmatched: 8. The CDR3 protein is CASSARGGVADTQYF. The CDR3 DNA follows: TGTGCCAGCAGCGCCCGGGGGGGAGTTGCAGATACGCAGTATTTT.

This clonotype was seen repeatedly, ten times or more. This chain links TRBV9 with TRBJ2-5; 7 positions match TRBD2. Germline CDR1 reads SGDLS; CDR2 reads YYNGEE. The V gene end was trimmed by 0 bases and the J gene end by 4 bases; junction bases not matched to a gene: 9. The CDR3 covers 16 residues. DNA for the CDR3: TGTGCCAGCAGCGTAGATCAAGCGGGATTTGGAGAGACCCAGTACTTC. Translating it yields CASSVDQAGFGETQYF.